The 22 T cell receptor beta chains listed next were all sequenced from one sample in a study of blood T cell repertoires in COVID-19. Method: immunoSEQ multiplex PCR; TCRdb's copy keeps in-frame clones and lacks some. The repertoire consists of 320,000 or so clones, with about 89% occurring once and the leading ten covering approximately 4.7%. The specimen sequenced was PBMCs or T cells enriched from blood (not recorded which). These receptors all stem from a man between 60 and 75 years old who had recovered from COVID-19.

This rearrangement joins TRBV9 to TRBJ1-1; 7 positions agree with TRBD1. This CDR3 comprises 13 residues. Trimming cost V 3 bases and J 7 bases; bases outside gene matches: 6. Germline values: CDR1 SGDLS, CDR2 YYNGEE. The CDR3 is CASSGTGEVEAFF. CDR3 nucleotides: TGTGCCAGCAGCGGCACAGGGGAGGTTGAAGCTTTCTTT. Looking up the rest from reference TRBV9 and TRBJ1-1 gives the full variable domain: DSGVTQTPKHLITATGQRVTLRCSPRSGDLSVYWYQQSLDQGLQFLIQYYNGEERAKGNILERFSAQQFPDLHSELNLSSLELGDSALYFCASSGTGEVEAFFGQGTRLTVV.

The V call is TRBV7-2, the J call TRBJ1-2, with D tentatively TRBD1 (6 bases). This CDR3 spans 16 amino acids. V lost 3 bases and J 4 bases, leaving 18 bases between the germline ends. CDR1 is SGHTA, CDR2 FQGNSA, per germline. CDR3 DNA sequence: TGTGCCAGCAGCTTTGCGGGGGCGGTTTCCTTCTATGGCTACACCTTC. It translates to CASSFAGAVSFYGYTF.

Here the CDR3 DNA reads TGTGCCAGCAGTACAGGGTTCATCTCACCCCTCCACTTT. Protein sequence: CASSTGFISPLHF. V gene TRBV28 combines with J gene TRBJ1-6; the D gene is possibly TRBD1 (6 bases). Germline V gene lookup returns CDR1 MDHEN and CDR2 SYDVKM. This CDR3 region has 13 residues. V lost 5 bases and J lost 10, with 12 bases in between.

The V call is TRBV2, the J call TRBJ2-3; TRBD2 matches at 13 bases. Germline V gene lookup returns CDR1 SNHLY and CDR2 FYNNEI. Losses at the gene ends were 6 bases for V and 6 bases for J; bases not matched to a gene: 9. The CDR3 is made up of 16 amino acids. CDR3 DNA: TGTGCCAGCAGCACCACTAGCGGGAGGGGGGGCGATACGCAGTATTTT. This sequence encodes CASSTTSGRGGDTQYF.

CDR3 residues: CASKRLAGTDTQYF. The CDR3 coding sequence is TGTGCCAGCAAGAGACTAGCGGGCACAGATACGCAGTATTTT. The chain combines TRBV27 with TRBJ2-3, with 9 positions matching TRBD2. The V gene end was trimmed by 7 bases and the J gene end by 1 base; junction bases not matched to a gene: 3. There are 14 residues in the CDR3. CDR1 is MNHEY and CDR2 is SMNVEV in the germline V gene (reference sequence).

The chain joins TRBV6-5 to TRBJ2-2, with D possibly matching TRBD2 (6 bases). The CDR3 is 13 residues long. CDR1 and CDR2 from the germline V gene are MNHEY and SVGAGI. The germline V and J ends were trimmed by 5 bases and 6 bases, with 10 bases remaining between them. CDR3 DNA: TGTGCCAGCAGTATTAGCGGCCCCGGGGAGCTGTTTTTT. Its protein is CASSISGPGELFF.

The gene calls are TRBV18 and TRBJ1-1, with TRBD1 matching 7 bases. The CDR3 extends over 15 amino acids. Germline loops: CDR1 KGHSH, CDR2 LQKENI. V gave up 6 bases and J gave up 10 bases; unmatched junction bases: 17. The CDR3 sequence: CASSPAGRDSSGAFF. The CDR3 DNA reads TGTGCCAGCTCTCCCGCAGGCCGGGACAGCTCCGGAGCTTTCTTT.

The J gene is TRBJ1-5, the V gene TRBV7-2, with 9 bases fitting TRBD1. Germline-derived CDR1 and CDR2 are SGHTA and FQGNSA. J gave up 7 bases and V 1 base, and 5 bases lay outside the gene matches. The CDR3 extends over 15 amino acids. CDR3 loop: CASSLVGTGYQPQHF. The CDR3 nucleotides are TGTGCCAGCAGCTTAGTGGGGACAGGGTACCAGCCCCAGCATTTT.

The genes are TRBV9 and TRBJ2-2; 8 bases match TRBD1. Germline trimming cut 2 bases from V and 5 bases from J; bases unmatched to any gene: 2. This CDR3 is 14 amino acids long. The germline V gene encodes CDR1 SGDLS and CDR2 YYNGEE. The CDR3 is CASSVTGGTGELFF. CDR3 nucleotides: TGTGCCAGCAGCGTTACAGGGGGAACCGGGGAGCTGTTTTTT.

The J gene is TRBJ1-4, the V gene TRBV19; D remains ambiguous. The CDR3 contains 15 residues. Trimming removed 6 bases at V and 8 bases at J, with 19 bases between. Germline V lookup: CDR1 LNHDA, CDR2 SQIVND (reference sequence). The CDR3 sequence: CASSPPVGSGEKLFF. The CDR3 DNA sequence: TGTGCCAGTAGCCCTCCTGTGGGGAGTGGCGAAAAACTGTTTTTT.

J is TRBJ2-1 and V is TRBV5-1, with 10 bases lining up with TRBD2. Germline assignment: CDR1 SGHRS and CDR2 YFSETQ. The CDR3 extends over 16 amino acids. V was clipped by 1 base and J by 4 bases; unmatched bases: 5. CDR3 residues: CASSLLSGRIYNEQFF. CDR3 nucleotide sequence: TGCGCCAGCAGCTTGCTTAGCGGGAGGATTTACAATGAGCAGTTCTTC.

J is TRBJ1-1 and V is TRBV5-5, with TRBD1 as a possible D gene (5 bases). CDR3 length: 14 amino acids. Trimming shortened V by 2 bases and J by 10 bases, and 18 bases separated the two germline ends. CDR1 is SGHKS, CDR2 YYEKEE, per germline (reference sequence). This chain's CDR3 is CASSFREGNVVAFF. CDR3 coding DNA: TGTGCCAGCAGCTTCAGGGAAGGAAACGTCGTAGCTTTCTTT. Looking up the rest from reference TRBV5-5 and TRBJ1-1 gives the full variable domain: DAGVTQSPTHLIKTRGQQVTLRCSPISGHKSVSWYQQVLGQGPQFIFQYYEKEERGRGNFPDRFSARQFPNYSSELNVNALLLGDSALYLCASSFREGNVVAFFGQGTRLTVV.

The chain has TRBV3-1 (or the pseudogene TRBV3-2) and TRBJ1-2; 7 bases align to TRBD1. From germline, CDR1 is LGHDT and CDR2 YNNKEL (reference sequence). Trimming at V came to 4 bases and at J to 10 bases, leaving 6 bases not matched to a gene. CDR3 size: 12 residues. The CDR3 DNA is TGTGCCAGCAGCCTTTCGACAGGGCCCTACACCTTC. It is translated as CASSLSTGPYTF.

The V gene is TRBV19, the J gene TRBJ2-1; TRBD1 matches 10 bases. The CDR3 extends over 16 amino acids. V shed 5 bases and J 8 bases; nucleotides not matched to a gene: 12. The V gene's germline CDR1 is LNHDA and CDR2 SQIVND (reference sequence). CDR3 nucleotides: TGTGCCAGTAGTCCGAGGTCGGACAGGGGGATCTATGAGCAGTTCTTC. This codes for CASSPRSDRGIYEQFF.

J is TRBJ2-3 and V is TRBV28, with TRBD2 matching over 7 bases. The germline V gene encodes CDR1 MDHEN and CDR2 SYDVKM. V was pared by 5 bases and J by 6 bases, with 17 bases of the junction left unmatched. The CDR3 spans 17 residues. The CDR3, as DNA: TGTGCCAGCAGTCCGGGAGGTCGGGTTGAGGCGGGGGATACGCAGTATTTT. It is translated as CASSPGGRVEAGDTQYF.

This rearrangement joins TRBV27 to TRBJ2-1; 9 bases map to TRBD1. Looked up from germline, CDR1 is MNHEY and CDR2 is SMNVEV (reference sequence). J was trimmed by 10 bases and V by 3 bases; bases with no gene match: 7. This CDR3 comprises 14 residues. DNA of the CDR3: TGTGCCAGCAGTTTCTACGGGACAGGGCAGGAGCAGTTCTTC. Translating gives CASSFYGTGQEQFF.

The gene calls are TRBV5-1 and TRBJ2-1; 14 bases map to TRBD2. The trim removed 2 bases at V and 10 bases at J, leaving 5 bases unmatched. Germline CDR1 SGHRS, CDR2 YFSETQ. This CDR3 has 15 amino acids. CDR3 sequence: CASSFGTSGSGEQFF. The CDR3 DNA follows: TGCGCCAGCAGCTTCGGGACTAGCGGGAGTGGGGAGCAGTTCTTC.

This CDR3 reads CASLTGQGRTDTQYF. DNA for the CDR3: TGTGCCAGCCTAACGGGACAGGGGAGGACAGATACGCAGTATTTT. V usage is TRBV2 and J usage is TRBJ2-3; 10 nucleotides agree with TRBD1. This CDR3 comprises 15 residues. Looked up from germline, CDR1 is SNHLY and CDR2 is FYNNEI. The J segment lost 3 bases and the V segment lost 8 bases, leaving 8 bases of the junction unmatched. Drawing the rest from reference TRBV2 and TRBJ2-3, the complete variable domain is EPEVTQTPSHQVTQMGQEVILRCVPISNHLYFYWYRQILGQKVEFLVSFYNNEISEKSEIFDDQFSVERPDGSNFTLKIRSTKLEDSAMYFCASLTGQGRTDTQYFGPGTRLTVL.

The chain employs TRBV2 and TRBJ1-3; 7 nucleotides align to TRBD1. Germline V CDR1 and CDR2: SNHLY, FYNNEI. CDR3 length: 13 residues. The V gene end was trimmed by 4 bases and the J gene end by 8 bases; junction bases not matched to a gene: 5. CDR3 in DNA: TGTGCCAGCAGTGGACAGGGCTTACACACCATATATTTT. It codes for CASSGQGLHTIYF.

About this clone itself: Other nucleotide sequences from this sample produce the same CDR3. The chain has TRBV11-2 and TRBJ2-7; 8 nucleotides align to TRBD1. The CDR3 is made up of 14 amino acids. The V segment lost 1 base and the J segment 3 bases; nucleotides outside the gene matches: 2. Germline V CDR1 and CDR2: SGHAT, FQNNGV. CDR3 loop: CASSLGTGGYEQYF. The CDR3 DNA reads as TGTGCCAGCAGCTTAGGAACAGGGGGCTACGAGCAGTACTTC.

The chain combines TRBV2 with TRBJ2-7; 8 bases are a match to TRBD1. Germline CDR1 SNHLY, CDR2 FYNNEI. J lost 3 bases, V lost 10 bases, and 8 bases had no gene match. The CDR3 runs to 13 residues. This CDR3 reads CAINPGTGYEQYF. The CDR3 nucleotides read TGTGCCATCAATCCCGGGACAGGCTACGAGCAGTACTTC.

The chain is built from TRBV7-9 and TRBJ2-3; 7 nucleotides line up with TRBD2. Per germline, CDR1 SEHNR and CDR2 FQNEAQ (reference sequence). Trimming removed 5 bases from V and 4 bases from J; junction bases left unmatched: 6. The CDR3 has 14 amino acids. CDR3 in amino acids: CASSPHGGSDTQYF. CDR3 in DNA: TGTGCCAGCAGCCCCCACGGGGGGTCAGATACGCAGTATTTT.